The source of this T cell receptor (beta chain) is a study of regulatory T cells in long-lasting Graves disease. TCR beta libraries were built with iRepertoire HTBI primers and Arm-PCR of CDR3 regions. Each CDR3 protein gets one entry after TCRdb re-called the multiplex PCR reads with MiXCR. Of 350,000 to 450,000 distinct CDR3 sequences in the sample, around 20% were seen once. CDR3 size: 16 residues. Germline CDR1 and CDR2: DFQATT and SNEGSKA (reference sequence). Unmatched junction bases numbered 9, after V lost 0 bases and J lost 2 bases. Time point denoted: persistent/refractory GD, antithyroid drugs over 5 years with positive TRAb. From PBMCs, RNA was extracted and then used to make the TCR library.

This chain connects TRBV20-1 to TRBJ2-7, with 8 bases aligning to TRBD2. This sequence was found in a female donor with Graves disease. The sample in question was peripheral blood mononuclear cells (PBMCs), obtained when the disease was refractory, from a patient treated with antithyroid drugs. As DNA, the CDR3 is TGCAGTGCTAGAGATCTTTTAGTAGCGGGGCCCTACGAGCAGTACTTC. Translating it yields CSARDLLVAGPYEQYF.